Listed below are T cell receptor beta chains from one sample, sequenced in a study of control samples from healthy donors and cancer patients. Sequenced by immunoSEQ multiplex PCR; TCRdb stores in-frame clones only, minus some. The sample holds roughly 99,000 clones, roughly 86% seen once. The sequenced sample was blood. Receptors were obtained from a man aged 60 to 75 in good health. CDR3s include the opening cysteine and the closing phenylalanine or tryptophan. A D gene is named only where the DNA matches it firmly. Clone size appears in some rows only: once, few, many, or a class for an expanded clone.

V gene	J gene	CDR3 length	clone size	D gene	CDR3 protein	CDR3 DNA
TRBV30	TRBJ1-4	11	-	-	CAWSVREKLFF	TGTGCCTGGAGTGTTCGGGAAAAACTGTTTTTT
TRBV30	TRBJ2-7	13	-	-	CAWSVYGSYEQYF	TGTGCCTGGAGTGTGTACGGATCCTACGAGCAGTACTTC
TRBV10-1	TRBJ1-6	14	-	-	CASSDPGRNSPLHF	TGCGCCAGCAGTGATCCAGGGAGGAATTCACCCCTCCACTTT
TRBV5-4	TRBJ2-3	18	-	TRBD2	CASRPVVLAGGITDTQYF	TGTGCCAGCAGGCCGGTCGTCCTAGCGGGAGGTATAACCGATACGCAGTATTTT
TRBV11-3	TRBJ2-2	17	-	TRBD2	CASSSRTSGSNTGELFF	TGTGCCAGCAGCTCCCGGACTAGCGGGAGTAACACCGGGGAGCTGTTTTTT
TRBV21-1	TRBJ2-3	15	-	-	CASSPQGLAGDTQYF	TGTGCCAGCAGCCCCCAGGGACTAGCGGGGGATACGCAGTATTTT
TRBV6-5	TRBJ2-1	15	-	-	CASSYSEGAYNEQFF	TGTGCCAGCAGTTACTCAGAGGGGGCCTACAATGAGCAGTTCTTC
TRBV11-3	TRBJ2-3	15	-	-	CASSLGGVRTDTQYF	TGTGCCAGCAGCTTGGGGGGCGTTCGCACAGATACGCAGTATTTT
TRBV4-2	TRBJ1-4	15	-	-	CASRRTAGTNEKLFF	TGTGCCAGCAGACGGACAGCCGGAACTAATGAAAAACTGTTTTTT
TRBV28	TRBJ2-1	17	-	-	CASSSRGQGPRYNEQFF	TGTGCCAGCAGTTCCCGAGGTCAGGGTCCGAGGTACAATGAGCAGTTCTTC
TRBV27	TRBJ1-5	15	-	-	CASSLGSGFGQPQHF	TGTGCCAGCAGTTTAGGCAGCGGTTTCGGTCAGCCCCAGCATTTT
TRBV18	TRBJ1-2	16	few	TRBD1	CASSESTTGGRNGYTF	TGTGCCAGCTCAGAATCGACTACAGGGGGCAGGAATGGCTACACCTTC
TRBV12-5	TRBJ2-7	18	once	TRBD1	CASGLLILGQGPYYEQYF	TGTGCTAGTGGTTTACTTATTTTAGGACAGGGGCCCTACTACGAGCAGTACTTC
TRBV10-3	TRBJ1-1	15	-	TRBD1	CATRDREKPNTEAFF	TGTGCCACTAGGGACAGGGAGAAACCGAACACTGAAGCTTTCTTT
TRBV30	TRBJ1-6	12	-	-	CALQGLSSPLHF	TGTGCCTTACAGGGCCTGAGTTCACCCCTCCACTTT
TRBV12-3/TRBV12-4	TRBJ1-1	13	once	-	CASTIAGSTEAFF	TGTGCCAGCACCATCGCCGGGAGCACTGAAGCTTTCTTT
TRBV10-3	TRBJ1-1	13	-	TRBD1	CAIIGSGDSEAFF	TGTGCCATCATAGGTTCGGGGGACAGTGAAGCTTTCTTT
TRBV5-5	TRBJ2-1	18	-	TRBD2	CASRSGTSGTPPLNEQFF	TGTGCCAGCAGATCCGGGACTAGCGGGACTCCTCCCCTCAATGAGCAGTTCTTC
TRBV5-1	TRBJ1-2	14	-	-	CASRGHYGDYGYTF	TGCGCCAGCAGGGGGCACTACGGGGATTATGGCTACACCTTC
TRBV7-3	TRBJ2-2	14	-	-	CASKHKQYTGELFF	TGTGCCAGCAAACATAAGCAATACACCGGGGAGCTGTTTTTT
TRBV30	TRBJ1-3	14	-	-	CAWRDRYSGNTIYF	TGTGCCTGGAGAGACCGCTACTCTGGAAACACCATATATTTT
TRBV4-2	TRBJ2-7	14	few	TRBD1	CASSLNRGTYEQYF	TGTGCCAGCAGCTTAAACAGGGGTACCTACGAGCAGTACTTC
TRBV3-1/TRBV3-2	TRBJ1-6	22	-	TRBD1	CASSQVPATFLGQITYNSPLHF	TGTGCCAGCAGCCAAGTCCCGGCAACTTTTCTGGGACAGATAACCTATAATTCACCCCTCCACTTT
TRBV14	TRBJ2-7	15	-	-	CASSHLTVTSYEQYF	TGTGCCAGCAGCCACCTGACAGTAACTTCCTACGAGCAGTACTTC
TRBV6-5	TRBJ2-2	15	-	-	CAGADNPEYTGELFF	TGTGCCGGGGCTGACAACCCCGAGTACACCGGGGAGCTGTTTTTT
TRBV3-1/TRBV3-2	TRBJ2-3	15	-	TRBD2	CASSPPGLALDTQYF	TGTGCCAGCAGTCCCCCGGGACTAGCGTTAGATACGCAGTATTTT
TRBV4-1	TRBJ1-5	19	-	TRBD1	CASSQETGQERVSNQPQHF	TGCGCCAGCAGCCAAGAGACGGGACAGGAAAGGGTAAGCAATCAGCCCCAGCATTTT
TRBV10-3	TRBJ2-1	16	-	TRBD2	CAISETLAGGYNEQFF	TGTGCCATCAGTGAAACTCTAGCGGGGGGATACAATGAGCAGTTCTTC
TRBV5-1	TRBJ2-3	15	-	TRBD2	CASSLLADLTDTQYF	TGCGCCAGCAGCTTACTAGCGGATCTCACAGATACGCAGTATTTT
TRBV28	TRBJ1-5	13	-	-	CASKGSSNQPQHF	TGTGCCAGCAAGGGTAGCAGCAATCAGCCCCAGCATTTT
TRBV10-1	TRBJ2-2	15	-	TRBD2	CASSLLANPAGELFF	TGCGCCAGCAGTTTACTAGCGAATCCCGCCGGGGAGCTGTTTTTT
TRBV19	TRBJ1-1	14	-	-	CASSQIRLFPEAFF	TGTGCCAGTAGTCAGATCCGTCTTTTTCCTGAAGCTTTCTTT
TRBV7-6	TRBJ1-1	15	-	-	CASSLVPDQNTEAFF	TGTGCCAGCAGCTTAGTCCCGGACCAGAACACTGAAGCTTTCTTT
TRBV23-1	TRBJ2-7	14	-	-	CASRARTASYEQYF	TGCGCCAGCAGAGCGAGGACGGCCTCCTACGAGCAGTACTTC
TRBV7-9	TRBJ1-2	13	-	-	CASTSAGNYGYTF	TGTGCCAGCACCTCGGCCGGCAACTATGGCTACACCTTC
TRBV29-1	TRBJ2-1	13	-	TRBD1	CSVRTGGYNEQFF	TGCAGCGTGAGGACAGGGGGTTACAATGAGCAGTTCTTC
TRBV19	TRBJ2-3	15	-	-	CASSITSGGGDTQYF	TGTGCCAGTAGTATTACGTCCGGTGGCGGGGATACGCAGTATTTT
TRBV2	TRBJ1-4	15	-	-	CASSEESQANEKLFF	TGTGCCAGCAGTGAAGAAAGCCAGGCTAATGAAAAACTGTTTTTT
TRBV6-5	TRBJ1-3	16	-	TRBD1	CASSYSEGAWGNTIYF	TGTGCCAGCAGTTACTCGGAGGGGGCGTGGGGAAACACCATATATTTT
TRBV2	TRBJ1-1	13	-	TRBD1	CASSMTGYTEAFF	TGTGCCAGCAGTATGACAGGGTACACTGAAGCTTTCTTT
TRBV29-1	TRBJ2-3	13	-	-	CSGVQDSTDTQYF	TGCAGCGGGGTCCAGGACAGCACAGATACGCAGTATTTT
TRBV19	TRBJ2-1	15	once	TRBD2	CASSRNSGTYNEQFF	TGTGCCAGTAGTAGGAATAGCGGGACGTACAATGAGCAGTTCTTC
TRBV19	TRBJ1-1	14	-	TRBD1	CASSGTGDVTEAFF	TGTGCCAGTAGTGGGACAGGGGATGTGACTGAAGCTTTCTTT
TRBV4-2	TRBJ1-2	15	few	-	CASSQGETQVGGYTF	TGTGCCAGCAGCCAAGGTGAGACCCAGGTGGGAGGCTACACCTTC
TRBV5-1	TRBJ2-7	15	-	-	CASSLFGTKTYEQYF	TGCGCCAGCAGCTTGTTCGGGACAAAGACCTACGAGCAGTACTTC
TRBV7-9	TRBJ2-2	13	once	-	CASSLAQAGELFF	TGTGCCAGCAGCTTAGCGCAAGCCGGGGAGCTGTTTTTT
TRBV9	TRBJ2-7	16	once	-	CASSVSPGHSSYEQYF	TGTGCCAGCAGCGTCAGCCCGGGACACAGCTCCTACGAGCAGTACTTC
TRBV4-1	TRBJ2-7	13	few	-	CASSLSTSYEQYF	TGCGCCAGCAGCCTCTCGACTAGCTACGAGCAGTACTTC
TRBV2	TRBJ2-7	14	-	-	CASSLPGDGYEQYF	TGTGCCAGCAGTCTTCCTGGGGATGGCTACGAGCAGTACTTC
TRBV25-1	TRBJ2-2	16	-	TRBD1	CASSDRQGGGTGELFF	TGTGCCAGCAGTGATCGACAGGGGGGCGGCACCGGGGAGCTGTTTTTT
TRBV10-1	TRBJ1-6	16	-	-	CASRKYREGDHSPLHF	TGCGCCAGCAGAAAATACAGGGAGGGAGATCATTCACCCCTCCACTTT
TRBV30	TRBJ1-5	18	-	-	CAWTQRPAGVYSNQPQHF	TGTGCCTGGACCCAGCGACCCGCTGGGGTTTATAGCAATCAGCCCCAGCATTTT
TRBV5-8	TRBJ1-2	13	-	-	CASSSSIRYGYTF	TGTGCCAGCAGCTCATCGATCAGATATGGCTACACCTTC